Listed below are T cell receptor beta chains from one sample, sequenced in a study of blood T cell repertoires in COVID-19. The method was immunoSEQ multiplex PCR; TCRdb's version includes in-frame clones alone and lacks a portion of them. The sample records about 220,000 clones, 65% to 85% being singletons. Sequenced input: peripheral blood. The receptors were sampled from a human donor in a cohort sampled during active COVID-19. CDR3s include the opening cysteine and the closing phenylalanine or tryptophan. A D gene is named only where the DNA matches it firmly. Size is stated for part of the rows, as once, few or many counts, or as a class when the clone is expanded.

d_call clone_size j_call v_call cdr3_length cdr3_nt cdr3_aa
- - TRBJ1-1 TRBV5-1 14 TGCGCCAGCAGCTTGTCCAGGGCGAACACTGAAGCTTTCTTT CASSLSRANTEAFF
TRBD2 - TRBJ2-7 TRBV7-2 15 TGTGCCAGCAGCCCCAGGGAGACTAGCGGCTACGAGCAGTACTTC CASSPRETSGYEQYF
TRBD1 - TRBJ2-2 TRBV9 14 TGTGCCAGCAGCGGGACAGGGACCACCGGGGAGCTGTTTTTT CASSGTGTTGELFF
- - TRBJ1-1 TRBV10-3 15 TGTGCCATCAAATCCGACAAGACCATGAACACTGAAGCTTTCTTT CAIKSDKTMNTEAFF
TRBD2 - TRBJ2-1 TRBV5-1 16 TGCGCCAGCACCGAACTAGCGGGGCTTTCCTACAATGAGCAGTTCTTC CASTELAGLSYNEQFF
- - TRBJ1-1 TRBV3-1/TRBV3-2 15 TGTGCCAGCAGCCAAGCACAGGCGGAACACACTGAAGCTTTCTTT CASSQAQAEHTEAFF
- - TRBJ2-2 TRBV5-5 16 TGTGCCAGCAGCTTGGAGTCGGGATTGAACACCGGGGAGCTGTTTTTT CASSLESGLNTGELFF
- - TRBJ2-5 TRBV6-5 15 TGTGCCAGCAGCCGGGTGACGATCCAACAAGAGACCCAGTACTTC CASSRVTIQQETQYF
TRBD1 few TRBJ2-4 TRBV18 14 TGTGCCAGCTCAACAACAGGGGACCTAAACATTCAGTACTTC CASSTTGDLNIQYF
- - TRBJ2-7 TRBV6-6 15 TGTGCCAGCAGCCTTTCTAGCATCAACTCCTACGAGCAGTACTTC CASSLSSINSYEQYF
- - TRBJ1-1 TRBV3-1/TRBV3-2 13 TGTGCCAGCAGCCGTCGGGACACACCTGAAGCTTTCTTT CASSRRDTPEAFF
TRBD2 - TRBJ2-3 TRBV9 15 TGTGCCAGCAGCGTACTTAGCGGGGGCGCAGATACGCAGTATTTT CASSVLSGGADTQYF
- - TRBJ1-2 TRBV3-1/TRBV3-2 14 TGTGCCAGCAGCCAAGTCACGGGGGGTCATGGCTACACCTTC CASSQVTGGHGYTF
- few TRBJ2-7 TRBV19 13 TGTGCCAGTAGTGGGGGGTTCTCCTACGAGCAGTACTTC CASSGGFSYEQYF
TRBD2 - TRBJ2-3 TRBV5-4 15 TGTGCCAGCAGCTTGCGGCGGGAGGGCACAGATACGCAGTATTTT CASSLRREGTDTQYF
TRBD1 - TRBJ2-1 TRBV5-1 16 TGCGCCAGCAGCTCCCGTTCGACAGGGGGTTCGAATGAGCAGTTCTTC CASSSRSTGGSNEQFF
- - TRBJ1-4 TRBV28 14 TGTGCCAGCAGTTTGGAGGGACTAAATGAAAAACTGTTTTTT CASSLEGLNEKLFF
TRBD2 once TRBJ2-1 TRBV6-2/TRBV6-3 17 TGTGCCAGCAGTTACGGCGCGGGAGGGAGCTCCTACAATGAGCAGTTCTTC CASSYGAGGSSYNEQFF
TRBD1 many TRBJ1-5 TRBV28 15 TGTGCCAGCAGTTCGAGCGGGACAGGGTATCAGCCCCAGCATTTT CASSSSGTGYQPQHF
TRBD1 - TRBJ1-1 TRBV20-1 15 TGCAGTGCTAGTCCTCCCGGCGGGACAGGGGCCGAAGCTTTCTTT CSASPPGGTGAEAFF
- - TRBJ1-2 TRBV7-8 12 TGTGCCAGCAGCTCCCAGGACTATGGCTACACCTTC CASSSQDYGYTF
- - TRBJ2-1 TRBV6-1 14 TGTGCCAGCAGTGAGGTGGGTAGGGGCAATGAGCAGTTCTTC CASSEVGRGNEQFF
TRBD1 - TRBJ1-2 TRBV28 15 TGTGCCAGCAGACAAGGCGGACAGGGGGCGCGGGGCTACACCTTC CASRQGGQGARGYTF